A single sample is the source of the 32 T cell receptor beta chains below, sequenced in a study of Ad26.COV2.S vaccination and SARS-CoV-2 variants. Data came from immunoSEQ multiplex PCR; TCRdb stores just in-frame clones and leaves some out. In the table there are about 350,000 clones, 86% of which are singletons. As to treatment: roughly 19 received Ad26.COV2.S at low or high dose, single or two shots; about 5 received placebo; per-sample allocation not given. Sampling occurred on day 63 after the first vaccine or placebo injection. The sequencing here drew on peripheral blood, taken in a trial of Ad26.COV2.S vaccine versus placebo. The receptors were sampled from a person aged 18-60 years who received the Ad26.COV2.S COVID-19 vaccine or a placebo.

The gene calls are TRBV5-4 and TRBJ1-2; D remains unclear. V was cut by 2 bases and J by 3 bases, with 11 bases left in between. The germline V gene encodes CDR1 SGHNT and CDR2 YYREEE (reference sequence). The CDR3 loop spans 14 amino acids. The chain's CDR3 is CASSFLDPDYGYTF. The CDR3 DNA follows: TGTGCCAGCAGCTTTTTGGACCCGGACTATGGCTACACCTTC.

The rearrangement links TRBV5-1 to TRBJ2-7; 15 nucleotides align to TRBD2. The J segment lost 3 bases and the V segment lost 4 bases, leaving 2 bases of the junction unmatched. CDR1 is SGHRS, CDR2 YFSETQ, per germline. The CDR3 contains 15 residues. The CDR3 bases are TGCGCCAGCAGCCCGGGACTAGCGGGAGGCTACGAGCAGTACTTC. As protein: CASSPGLAGGYEQYF.

The sample holds a few counts of this clone. The CDR3 region has the DNA TGTGCCAGCAGCCAAGTACAGGAGGAAAATTCACCCCTCCACTTT. Translated: CASSQVQEENSPLHF. The chain recombines TRBV3-1 (or the pseudogene TRBV3-2) with TRBJ1-6; tentatively, D is TRBD1 (5 bases). The V end was cut by 1 base, the J end by 7 bases, with 11 bases between. From germline, CDR1 is LGHDT and CDR2 YNNKEL (reference sequence). The CDR3 has 15 amino acids.

This chain links TRBV19 with TRBJ1-5, with TRBD1 matching over 7 bases. CDR3 size: 16 residues. The V gene's germline CDR1 is LNHDA and CDR2 SQIVND (reference sequence). The CDR3 sequence: CAGGDRGRGSNQPQHF. The CDR3 region has the DNA TGTGCAGGGGGCGATCGGGGGCGAGGTAGCAATCAGCCCCAGCATTTT.

The chain recombines TRBV3-1 (or the pseudogene TRBV3-2) with TRBJ1-2, with 8 bases aligning to TRBD1. J lost 0 bases, V lost 0 bases, and 6 bases had no gene match. The CDR3 contains 17 residues. Germline lookup yields CDR1 LGHDT and CDR2 YNNKEL (reference sequence). The DNA of the CDR3 is TGTGCCAGCAGCCAAGATCTTGGGGACAGGCCTAACTATGGCTACACCTTC. It specifies CASSQDLGDRPNYGYTF.

V and J are TRBV14 and TRBJ2-2; 8 positions agree with TRBD1. CDR1 is SGHDN, CDR2 FVKESK, per germline. Trimming at V came to 2 bases and at J to 5 bases, leaving 1 base not matched to a gene. This CDR3 contains 14 residues. The CDR3 protein is CASSQWTGTGELFF. CDR3 coding DNA: TGTGCCAGCAGCCAATGGACAGGGACCGGGGAGCTGTTTTTT.

This clone has a single count. V usage is TRBV19 and J usage is TRBJ1-5, with TRBD1 as a possible D gene (6 bases). This CDR3 is built from 17 residues. V lost 6 bases and J lost 0, with 18 bases in between. Germline CDR1 is LNHDA and CDR2 is SQIVND (reference sequence). CDR3 region: CASSPGQNFYSNQPQHF. CDR3 in DNA: TGTGCCAGTAGCCCGGGACAAAATTTTTATAGCAATCAGCCCCAGCATTTT.

A few counts support this clone. The V and J genes are TRBV4-2 and TRBJ1-6; D perhaps matches TRBD1 (5 bases). V lost 1 base and J 9 bases, leaving 16 bases between the germline ends. The CDR3 contains 16 residues. CDR1 and CDR2 (germline): LGHNA, YNFKEQ. The chain's CDR3 is CASSQVGGGEGSPLHF. The CDR3 coding sequence is TGTGCCAGCAGCCAAGTCGGCGGGGGAGAAGGTTCACCCCTCCACTTT.

This chain uses TRBV11-2 with TRBJ2-1, with D perhaps TRBD1 or TRBD2 (5 bases each). The length of the CDR3 is 16 residues. Germline assignment: CDR1 SGHAT and CDR2 FQNNGV. V was cut by 1 base and J by 7 bases, with 17 bases left in between. The CDR3 sequence: CASSLGGGRFWNEQFF. The CDR3 nucleotides are TGTGCCAGCAGCTTAGGTGGGGGTCGATTTTGGAATGAGCAGTTCTTC.

The rearrangement links TRBV28 to TRBJ1-5; no clear D gene. Trimming cost V 1 base and J 3 bases, with 16 bases left between them. The germline V gene encodes CDR1 MDHEN and CDR2 SYDVKM. CDR3 length: 17 amino acids. In DNA form, the CDR3 reads TGTGCCAGCAGTTTATACCCAGGACGTCGCCCCAATCAGCCCCAGCATTTT. This encodes CASSLYPGRRPNQPQHF.

In its sample, this clone was seen a few times. Other DNA sequences within the sample encode an identical CDR3. CDR3 DNA sequence: TGTGCCTGGAGTGTACTGGGAGGCTCTGGAAACACCATATATTTT. Translated: CAWSVLGGSGNTIYF. The chain carries TRBV30 and TRBJ1-3; D remains ambiguous. The CDR3 runs 15 residues. V was shortened by 0 bases and J by 0 bases, with 9 bases between the two germline ends. The germline CDR1 and CDR2 sequences are GTSNPN and SVGIG (reference sequence).

The J gene is TRBJ2-7, the V gene TRBV5-6; 13 bases match TRBD2. V shed 4 bases and J 0 bases; nucleotides not matched to a gene: 10. The CDR3 contains 18 residues. Germline loops: CDR1 SGHDT, CDR2 YYEEEE. CDR3 amino acids: CASSKRTSGGPSSYEQYF. The DNA for the CDR3 is TGTGCCAGCAGCAAAAGGACTAGCGGGGGCCCGAGCTCCTACGAGCAGTACTTC.

The chain employs TRBV7-2 and TRBJ2-3, with 8 nucleotides matching TRBD1. Germline loops: CDR1 SGHTA, CDR2 FQGNSA. V dropped 4 bases and J dropped 5; count of bases not matched to a gene: 11. The CDR3 has 16 residues. In DNA, the CDR3 is TGTGCCAGCAGCTATAGGGCAGGGGGCCTGGTAGATACGCAGTATTTT. Translation gives CASSYRAGGLVDTQYF.

This chain joins TRBV11-2 and TRBJ1-1, with 9 bases lining up with TRBD1. Germline CDR1 reads SGHAT; CDR2 reads FQNNGV. This CDR3 comprises 15 residues. The V segment lost 5 bases and the J segment 3 bases; nucleotides outside the gene matches: 7. The CDR3 region has the DNA TGTGCCAGCAGCCTCACAGGGGGCGGGCACACTGAAGCTTTCTTT. The encoded protein is CASSLTGGGHTEAFF.

V is TRBV10-3 and J is TRBJ2-2; 11 nucleotides match TRBD2. Germline assignment: CDR1 ENHRY and CDR2 SYGVKD. The V gene end was trimmed by 6 bases and the J gene end by 4 bases; junction bases not matched to a gene: 7. CDR3 length: 16 amino acids. The CDR3 is CAIRGTSGKGTGELFF. CDR3 DNA: TGTGCCATCAGGGGGACTAGCGGAAAGGGCACCGGGGAGCTGTTTTTT.

This CDR3 is CASSPDRGRYEQYF. CDR3 nucleotides: TGTGCCAGCAGCCCCGACAGGGGCCGCTACGAGCAGTACTTC. The chain employs TRBV6-6 and TRBJ2-7; 8 positions match TRBD1. The trim removed 6 bases at V and 3 bases at J, leaving 7 bases unmatched. The germline V gene has CDR1 MNHNY and CDR2 SVGAGI (reference sequence). The CDR3 is made up of 14 amino acids.

The chain recombines TRBV24-1 with TRBJ2-5; D gene ambiguous. From germline, CDR1 is KGHDR and CDR2 SFDVKD. The CDR3 loop spans 12 amino acids. V was trimmed by 5 bases and J by 5 bases, leaving 8 bases between them. For the CDR3, the DNA is TGTGCCACCAGTGGACATACTGAGACCCAGTACTTC. Translating it yields CATSGHTETQYF.

This chain uses TRBV4-1 with TRBJ1-1; D unresolved. The germline gives CDR1 MGHRA, CDR2 YSYEKL. This CDR3 has 14 residues. V was shortened by 1 base and J by 1 base, with 7 bases between the two germline ends. The CDR3 reads CASSQGKGNTEAFF. The CDR3 bases are TGCGCCAGCAGCCAAGGGAAGGGGAACACTGAAGCTTTCTTT.

The DNA of the CDR3 is TGCGCCAGCAGCCGAACAGGGAGGGAAGGCTACACCTTC. This encodes CASSRTGREGYTF. This chain uses TRBV4-3 with TRBJ1-2; possibly TRBD1 for D (6 bases). V was shortened by 4 bases and J by 8 bases, with 14 bases between the two germline ends. Germline CDR1 and CDR2: LGHNA and YSLEER. The CDR3 covers 13 residues.

V gene TRBV18 combines with J gene TRBJ2-1, with 10 bases lining up with TRBD2. Germline CDR1 reads KGHSH; CDR2 reads LQKENI. V lost 3 bases to trimming and J lost 0 bases; unmatched junction nucleotides: 11. This CDR3 spans 19 amino acids. CDR3 bases: TGTGCCAGCTCACCGGAAAAAACTAGCGGGGTCAGCTCCTACAATGAGCAGTTCTTC. Amino acid sequence: CASSPEKTSGVSSYNEQFF.

The chain has TRBV4-3 and TRBJ2-1; 10 bases align to TRBD2. V dropped 0 bases and J dropped 0; count of bases not matched to a gene: 2. CDR1 is LGHNA and CDR2 is YSLEER in the germline V gene. The CDR3 covers 17 residues. CDR3 sequence: CASSQDRLAGSYNEQFF. CDR3 coding DNA: TGCGCCAGCAGCCAAGATCGACTAGCGGGCTCCTACAATGAGCAGTTCTTC.

The chain employs TRBV13 and TRBJ2-6; D is ambiguous. Germline CDR1 PRHDT, CDR2 FYEKMQ (reference sequence). V was cut by 0 bases and J by 0 bases, with 6 bases left in between. The CDR3 is 16 residues long. The CDR3 loop reads CASSLGTPSGANVLTF. DNA of the CDR3: TGTGCCAGCAGCTTAGGGACTCCCTCTGGGGCCAACGTCCTGACTTTC.

This chain joins TRBV4-3 and TRBJ1-1; 8 bases align to TRBD1. The trim removed 3 bases at V and 5 bases at J, leaving 5 bases unmatched. Germline V gene sequence: CDR1 LGHNA, CDR2 YSLEER. There are 14 residues in the CDR3. CDR3 DNA: TGCGCCAGCAGCCACTCAGGGGGCAGGACTGAAGCTTTCTTT. Its translation: CASSHSGGRTEAFF.

This chain connects TRBV7-2 to TRBJ1-1, with D possibly matching TRBD1 (5 bases). The germline V and J ends were trimmed by 0 bases and 4 bases, with 9 bases remaining between them. This CDR3 spans 14 amino acids. The germline V gene encodes CDR1 SGHTA and CDR2 FQGNSA. This CDR3 is CASSLAAGTTEAFF. As DNA, the CDR3 is TGTGCCAGCAGCTTAGCGGCAGGGACCACTGAAGCTTTCTTT.

The chain couples TRBV4-2 to TRBJ2-1; D remains ambiguous. V shed 0 bases and J shed 6 bases, with 12 bases lying between them. Per germline, CDR1 LGHNA and CDR2 YNFKEQ. The CDR3 covers 15 residues. As DNA, the CDR3 is TGTGCCAGCAGCCAAGAACCTAGACGGCGCAATGAGCAGTTCTTC. This codes for CASSQEPRRRNEQFF.

The chain uses TRBV7-2 and TRBJ2-5; tentative D call: TRBD2 (6 bases). The germline CDR1 and CDR2 sequences are SGHTA and FQGNSA. Trimming shortened V by 2 bases and J by 5 bases, and 15 bases separated the two germline ends. CDR3 length equals 15 residues. The CDR3 protein is CASSLPGGGMETQYF. Written as DNA, the CDR3 is TGTGCCAGCAGCTTACCCGGGGGTGGGATGGAGACCCAGTACTTC.

The rearrangement joins TRBV5-1 to TRBJ2-3, with 9 nucleotides matching TRBD2. Trimming at V came to 0 bases and at J to 7 bases, leaving 6 bases not matched to a gene. The germline V gene encodes CDR1 SGHRS and CDR2 YFSETQ. CDR3 length: 15 residues. The CDR3 DNA reads as TGCGCCAGCAGCTTGGGGGGGACTAGCCGACATACGCAGTATTTT. It codes for CASSLGGTSRHTQYF.

This clone came up once. The chain links TRBV5-4 to TRBJ2-7; maybe TRBD2 (5 bases). Germline-derived CDR1 and CDR2 are SGHNT and YYREEE (reference sequence). V shed 4 bases and J shed 2 bases, with 13 bases lying between them. The CDR3 has 14 amino acids. The chain's CDR3 is CASSRIGGTYEQYF. CDR3 coding DNA: TGTGCCAGCAGCAGAATCGGAGGAACCTACGAGCAGTACTTC.

This chain connects TRBV28 to TRBJ1-3; no reliable D call. The CDR3 covers 13 residues. The germline V gene encodes CDR1 MDHEN and CDR2 SYDVKM. The CDR3 loop is CASGRQTGNTIYF. The CDR3 DNA reads as TGTGCTTCAGGCAGGCAGACTGGAAACACCATATATTTT.

This clone was observed a single time. The chain combines TRBV27 with TRBJ1-4, with a weak D call TRBD1 (6 bases). The germline gives CDR1 MNHEY, CDR2 SMNVEV (reference sequence). The CDR3 runs 15 residues. The V end lost 5 bases, the J end lost 2 bases, and 12 bases lay between the germline ends. The DNA of the CDR3 is TGTGCCAGCAGTGACCAGGGGACGACTAATGAAAAACTGTTTTTT. Its translation: CASSDQGTTNEKLFF.

This sequence joins TRBV11-2 and TRBJ2-7; perhaps TRBD1 as D (5 bases). Looked up from germline, CDR1 is SGHAT and CDR2 is FQNNGV. Trimming cost V 1 base and J 4 bases, with 14 bases left between them. This CDR3 region has 15 residues. The CDR3 loop reads CASSLGQGVSYEQYF. The CDR3 coding sequence is TGTGCCAGCAGCTTAGGTCAGGGTGTGAGTTACGAGCAGTACTTC.

The chain uses TRBV7-9 and TRBJ1-2, with TRBD1 as a possible D gene (6 bases). The CDR3 runs 15 residues. Germline-derived CDR1 and CDR2 are SEHNR and FQNEAQ (reference sequence). Trimming pared 1 base from V and 8 bases from J, leaving 17 bases between. The CDR3 reads CASSLVPGAAGGYTF. CDR3 in DNA: TGTGCCAGCAGCTTAGTTCCAGGGGCGGCGGGGGGCTACACCTTC. Full variable domain (remainder filled in from reference TRBV7-9 and TRBJ1-2): DTGVSQNPRHKITKRGQNVTFRCDPISEHNRLYWYRQTLGQGPEFLTYFQNEAQLEKSRLLSDRFSAERPKGSFSTLEIQRTEQGDSAMYLCASSLVPGAAGGYTFGSGTRLTVV.